This TCR beta chain was documented in a study of early T cells in non-severe SARS-CoV-2 infection. Study-wide background: The authors sequenced bulk RNA from unsorted whole blood, leaving chains unpaired. Study-level points and caveats: Sequences matched to VDJdb favored anti-spike CD8 responses, while private and CD4 specificities were missed.

This clonotype has a count of ten or more. Its antigen is not identified. The V end lost 4 bases, the J end lost 6 bases, and 10 bases lay between the germline ends. The CDR3 is made up of 14 amino acids. Germline loops: CDR1 MDHEN, CDR2 SYDVKM. Attached unique molecular identifiers marked individual cDNA molecules. One entry per CDR3 protein, called by TCRdb with MiXCR from the 5' RACE reads. The sample yields under 65,000 distinct CDR3 sequences, over 9.5% seen once. The sequenced sample was whole blood. V and J are TRBV28 and TRBJ1-6, with D possibly matching TRBD1 (6 bases). This TCR was recovered from an adult who was a healthcare worker with PCR-confirmed SARS-CoV-2 infection or an uninfected control (not recorded which). In DNA form, the CDR3 reads TGTGCCAGCAGTTCCTACAGGGCTAATTCACCCCTCCACTTT. Its protein is CASSSYRANSPLHF.